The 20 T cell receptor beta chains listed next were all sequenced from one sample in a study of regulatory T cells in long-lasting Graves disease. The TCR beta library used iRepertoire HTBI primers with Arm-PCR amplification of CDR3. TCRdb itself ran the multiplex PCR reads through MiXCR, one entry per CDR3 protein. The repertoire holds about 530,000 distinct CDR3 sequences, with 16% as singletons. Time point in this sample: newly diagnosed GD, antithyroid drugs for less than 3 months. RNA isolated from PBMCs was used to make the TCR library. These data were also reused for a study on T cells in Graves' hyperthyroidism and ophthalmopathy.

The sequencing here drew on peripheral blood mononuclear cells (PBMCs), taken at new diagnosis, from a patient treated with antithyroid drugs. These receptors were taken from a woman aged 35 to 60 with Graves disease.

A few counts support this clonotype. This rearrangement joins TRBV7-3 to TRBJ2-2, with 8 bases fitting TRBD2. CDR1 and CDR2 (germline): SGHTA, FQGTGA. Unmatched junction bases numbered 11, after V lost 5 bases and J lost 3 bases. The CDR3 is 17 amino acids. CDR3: CASSPLGGGTHTGELFF. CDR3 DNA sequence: TGTGCCAGCAGCCCCCTCGGGGGGGGGACCCACACCGGGGAGCTGTTTTTT.

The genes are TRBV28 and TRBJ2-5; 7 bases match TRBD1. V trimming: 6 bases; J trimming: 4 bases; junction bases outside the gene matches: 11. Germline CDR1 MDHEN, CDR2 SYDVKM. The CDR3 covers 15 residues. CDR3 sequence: CASSLAPDRAETQYF. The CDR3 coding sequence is TGTGCCAGCAGCTTGGCCCCTGACAGGGCAGAGACCCAGTACTTC.

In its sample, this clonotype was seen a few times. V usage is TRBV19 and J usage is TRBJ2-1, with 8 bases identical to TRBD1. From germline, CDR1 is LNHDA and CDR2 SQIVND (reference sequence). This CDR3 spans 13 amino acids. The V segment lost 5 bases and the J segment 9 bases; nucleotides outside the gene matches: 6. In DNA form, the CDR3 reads TGTGCCAGTAGTGACAGGGGATCGGGTGAGCAGTTCTTC. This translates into CASSDRGSGEQFF.

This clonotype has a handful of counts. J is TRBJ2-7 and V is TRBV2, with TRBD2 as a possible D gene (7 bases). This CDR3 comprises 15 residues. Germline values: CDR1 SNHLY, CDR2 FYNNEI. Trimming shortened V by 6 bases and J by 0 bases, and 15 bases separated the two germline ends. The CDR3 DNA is TGTGCCAGCAGCCAAGGCGGGGGCATCTCCTACGAGCAGTACTTC. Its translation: CASSQGGGISYEQYF. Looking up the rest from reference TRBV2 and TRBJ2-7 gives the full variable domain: EPEVTQTPSHQVTQMGQEVILRCVPISNHLYFYWYRQILGQKVEFLVSFYNNEISEKSEIFDDQFSVERPDGSNFTLKIRSTKLEDSAMYFCASSQGGGISYEQYFGPGTRLTVT.

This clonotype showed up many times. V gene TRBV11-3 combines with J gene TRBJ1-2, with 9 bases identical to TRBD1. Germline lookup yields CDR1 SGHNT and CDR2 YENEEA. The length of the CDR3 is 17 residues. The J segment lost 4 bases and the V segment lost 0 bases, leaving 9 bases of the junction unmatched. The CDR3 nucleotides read TGTGCCAGCAGCTTAGATCGCGGGACAGGGTTGGGCTATGGCTACACCTTC. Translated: CASSLDRGTGLGYGYTF.

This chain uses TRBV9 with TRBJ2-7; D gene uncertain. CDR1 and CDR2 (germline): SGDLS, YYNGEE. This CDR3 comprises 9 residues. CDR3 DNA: TGTATCGCTATCTACGAGCAGTACTTC. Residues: CIAIYEQYF. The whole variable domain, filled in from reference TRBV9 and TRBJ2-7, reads DSGVTQTPKHLITATGQRVTLRCSPRSGDLSVYWYQQSLDQGLQFLIQYYNGEERAKGNILERFSAQQFPDLHSELNLSSLELGDSALYFCIAIYEQYFGPGTRLTVT.

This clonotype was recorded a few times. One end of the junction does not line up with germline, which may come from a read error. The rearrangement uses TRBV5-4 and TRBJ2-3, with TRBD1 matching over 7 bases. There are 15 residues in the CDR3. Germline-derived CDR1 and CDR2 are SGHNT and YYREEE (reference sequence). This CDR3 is CACSPSGTDTDTQYF. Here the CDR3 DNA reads TGTGCCTGCAGCCCCTCCGGGACAGACACAGATACGCAGTATTTT.

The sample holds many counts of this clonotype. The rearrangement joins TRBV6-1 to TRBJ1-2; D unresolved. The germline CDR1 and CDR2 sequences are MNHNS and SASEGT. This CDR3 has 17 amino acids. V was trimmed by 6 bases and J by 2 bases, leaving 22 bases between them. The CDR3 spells CASRMAPGPGSNYGYTF. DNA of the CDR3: TGTGCCAGCAGAATGGCTCCTGGGCCGGGATCGAACTATGGCTACACCTTC.

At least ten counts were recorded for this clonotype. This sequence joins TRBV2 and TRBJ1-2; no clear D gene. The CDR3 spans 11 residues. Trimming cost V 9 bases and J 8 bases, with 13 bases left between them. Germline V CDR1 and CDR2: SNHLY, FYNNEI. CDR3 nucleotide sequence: TGTGCCAGGGAAATACAAGGCGGCTACACCTTC. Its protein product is CAREIQGGYTF.

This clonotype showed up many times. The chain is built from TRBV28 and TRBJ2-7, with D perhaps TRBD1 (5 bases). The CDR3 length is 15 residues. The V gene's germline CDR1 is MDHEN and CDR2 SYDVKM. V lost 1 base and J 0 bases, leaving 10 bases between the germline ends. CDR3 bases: TGTGCCAGCAGTTTATCGGGCAGGGCCTCCTACGAGCAGTACTTC. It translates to CASSLSGRASYEQYF.

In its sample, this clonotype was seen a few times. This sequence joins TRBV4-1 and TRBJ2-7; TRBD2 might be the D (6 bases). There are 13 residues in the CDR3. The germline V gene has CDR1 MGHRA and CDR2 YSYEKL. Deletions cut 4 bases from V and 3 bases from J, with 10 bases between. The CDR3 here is CASSPTSFYEQYF. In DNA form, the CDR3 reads TGCGCCAGCAGCCCGACTAGTTTCTACGAGCAGTACTTC.

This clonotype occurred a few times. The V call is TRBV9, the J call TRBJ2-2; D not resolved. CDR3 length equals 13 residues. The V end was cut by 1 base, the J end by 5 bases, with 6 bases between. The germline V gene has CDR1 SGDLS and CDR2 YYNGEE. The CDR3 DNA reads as TGTGCCAGCAGCGTATACCAAACCGGGGAGCTGTTTTTT. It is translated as CASSVYQTGELFF.

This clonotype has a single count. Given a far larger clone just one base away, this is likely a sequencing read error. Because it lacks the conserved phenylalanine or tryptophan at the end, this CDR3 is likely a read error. The CDR3 is CASSRTGDVSPLHS. The CDR3 DNA sequence: TGTGCCAGCAGCCGGACAGGGGACGTCTCACCCCTCCACTCT. The chain couples TRBV7-2 to TRBJ1-6; 9 bases fit TRBD1. The CDR3 loop spans 14 amino acids. Germline CDR1 SGHTA, CDR2 FQGNSA. After removal of 5 bases from V and 10 bases from J, the junction contained 6 bases not matched to a gene.

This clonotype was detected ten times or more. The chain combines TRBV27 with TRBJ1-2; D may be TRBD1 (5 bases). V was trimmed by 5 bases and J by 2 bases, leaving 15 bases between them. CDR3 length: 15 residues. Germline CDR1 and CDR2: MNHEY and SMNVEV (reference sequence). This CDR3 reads CASSLGLGANYGYTF. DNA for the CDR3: TGTGCCAGCAGTCTTGGCTTAGGGGCCAACTATGGCTACACCTTC.

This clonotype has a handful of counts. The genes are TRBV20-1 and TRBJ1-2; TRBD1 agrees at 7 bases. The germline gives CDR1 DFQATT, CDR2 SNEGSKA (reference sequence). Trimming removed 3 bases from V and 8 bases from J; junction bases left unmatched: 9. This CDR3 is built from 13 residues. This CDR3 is CSARDRPSGGYTF. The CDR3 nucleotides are TGCAGTGCTAGGGACAGGCCCTCGGGGGGCTACACCTTC.

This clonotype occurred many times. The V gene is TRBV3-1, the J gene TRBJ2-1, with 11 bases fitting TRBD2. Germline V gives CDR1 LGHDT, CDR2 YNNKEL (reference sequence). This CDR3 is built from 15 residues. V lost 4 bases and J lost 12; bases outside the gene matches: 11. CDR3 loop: CASSRSGLAGEWQFF. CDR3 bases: TGTGCCAGCAGCCGGTCCGGACTAGCGGGTGAGTGGCAGTTCTTC.

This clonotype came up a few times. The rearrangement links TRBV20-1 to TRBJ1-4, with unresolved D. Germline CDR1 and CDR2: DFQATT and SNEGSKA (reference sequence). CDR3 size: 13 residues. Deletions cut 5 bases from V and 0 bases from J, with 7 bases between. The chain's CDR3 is CSASTPTNEKLFF. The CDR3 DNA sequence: TGCAGTGCTTCGACACCAACTAATGAAAAACTGTTTTTT.

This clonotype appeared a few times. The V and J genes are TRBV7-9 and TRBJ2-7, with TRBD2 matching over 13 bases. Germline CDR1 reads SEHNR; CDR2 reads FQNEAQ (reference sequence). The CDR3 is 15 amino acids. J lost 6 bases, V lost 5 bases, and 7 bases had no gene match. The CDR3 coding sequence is TGTGCCAGCAGCCGTACTAGCGGGGGGGGGGCCGAGCAGTACTTC. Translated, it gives CASSRTSGGGAEQYF.

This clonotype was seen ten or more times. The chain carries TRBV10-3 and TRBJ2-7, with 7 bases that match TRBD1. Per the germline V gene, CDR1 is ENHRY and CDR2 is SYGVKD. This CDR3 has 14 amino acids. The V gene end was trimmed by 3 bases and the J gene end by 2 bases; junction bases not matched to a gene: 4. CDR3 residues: CAISDRDRTYEQYF. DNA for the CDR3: TGTGCCATCAGTGACCGGGACAGAACCTACGAGCAGTACTTC.

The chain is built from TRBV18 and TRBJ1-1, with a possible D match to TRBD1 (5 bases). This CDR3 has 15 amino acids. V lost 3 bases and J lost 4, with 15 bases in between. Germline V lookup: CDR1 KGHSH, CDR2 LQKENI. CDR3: CASSPTRGGGTEAFF. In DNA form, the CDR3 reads TGTGCCAGCTCACCGACCCGGGGCGGGGGCACTGAAGCTTTCTTT.